Listed below are T cell receptor beta chains from one sample, sequenced in a study of early T cells in non-severe SARS-CoV-2 infection. One entry per CDR3 protein, called by TCRdb with MiXCR from the 5' RACE reads. This table holds approximately 39,000 distinct CDR3 sequences, 3.5% to 5% found once. The sample was whole blood. Receptor source: an adult who was a healthcare worker with PCR-confirmed SARS-CoV-2 infection or an uninfected control (not recorded which). The CDR3 runs from the conserved cysteine through the conserved F or W. The D gene is left open where the match is weak. Not all rows give a size; the values are once, few, many and, for expanded clones, a class.

many,TRBJ1-5,.,TRBV7-8,CASSLVVTTNQPQHF,TGTGCCAGCAGCTTAGTGGTCACAACTAATCAGCCCCAGCATTTT
.,TRBJ2-1,TRBD2,TRBV19,CASSRGLASSYNEQFF,TGTGCCAGTAGTCGGGGACTAGCGAGCTCCTACAATGAGCAGTTCTTC
many,TRBJ2-7,.,TRBV7-9,CASSLSQSYEQYF,TGTGCCAGCAGCTTGTCCCAGAGCTACGAGCAGTACTTC
few,TRBJ1-5,.,TRBV5-1,CASSLDGVGNQPQHF,TGCGCCAGCAGCTTGGATGGGGTGGGCAATCAGCCCCAGCATTTT
.,TRBJ2-7,TRBD2,TRBV10-3,CAISDFLLAVPYEQYF,TGTGCCATCAGTGATTTTTTGCTAGCGGTCCCCTACGAGCAGTACTTC
many,TRBJ1-4,TRBD1,TRBV6-5,CASSYSQGKRLFF,TGTGCCAGCAGTTATTCACAGGGGAAGAGACTGTTTTTT
many,TRBJ2-1,.,TRBV29-1,CSVDGAEDEQFF,TGCAGCGTTGATGGTGCGGAGGATGAGCAGTTCTTC
many,TRBJ1-1,TRBD1,TRBV7-8,CASRPGQGYAFF,TGTGCCAGCAGACCGGGACAGGGGTACGCTTTCTTT
many,TRBJ1-1,.,TRBV27,CASSLGSVQEAFF,TGTGCCAGCAGTCTTGGATCCGTTCAGGAAGCTTTCTTT
many,TRBJ2-7,TRBD2,TRBV29-1,CSVGKTSGSSYEQYF,TGCAGCGTTGGTAAAACTAGCGGGAGCTCCTACGAGCAGTACTTC
.,TRBJ2-2,.,TRBV11-2,CASTPGTANTGELFF,TGTGCCAGCACCCCCGGGACGGCGAACACCGGGGAGCTGTTTTTT
many,TRBJ2-5,.,TRBV4-2,CASSQAGGSWETQYF,TGTGCCAGCAGCCAAGCGGGGGGCAGCTGGGAGACCCAGTACTTC
many,TRBJ1-5,.,TRBV20-1,CSAREGYSNQPQHF,TGCAGTGCTAGAGAGGGGTATAGCAATCAGCCCCAGCATTTT
many,TRBJ2-3,TRBD2,TRBV6-2/TRBV6-3,CASSAGLGTSTDTQYF,TGTGCCAGCAGTGCCGGACTAGGAACGAGCACAGATACGCAGTATTTT
once,TRBJ2-2,.,TRBV9,CASSVGPGDTGELFF,TGTGCCAGCAGCGTAGGACCGGGGGACACCGGGGAGCTGTTTTTT
many,TRBJ1-1,.,TRBV29-1,CSVETWGGNTEAFF,TGCAGCGTTGAGACTTGGGGAGGGAACACTGAAGCTTTCTTT
many,TRBJ2-1,.,TRBV9,CASSVVGEYNEQFF,TGTGCCAGCAGCGTAGTGGGGGAATACAATGAGCAGTTCTTC
many,TRBJ1-2,TRBD1,TRBV20-1,CSARPRTGYYNYGYTF,TGCAGTGCTAGACCCCGGACAGGGTACTATAACTATGGCTACACCTTC
many,TRBJ2-5,.,TRBV20-1,CSAPRHDLGGKTQYF,TGCAGTGCTCCACGACATGACCTTGGCGGCAAGACCCAGTACTTC
many,TRBJ2-5,.,TRBV18,CASSPQETQYF,TGTGCCAGCTCACCCCAAGAGACCCAGTACTTC
many,TRBJ2-5,TRBD2,TRBV3-1,CASISVSGDQETQYF,TGTGCCAGCATCTCGGTTAGCGGGGACCAAGAGACCCAGTACTTC
few,TRBJ1-1,.,TRBV30,CAVGRLNTEAFF,TGTGCTGTGGGACGGCTGAACACTGAAGCTTTCTTT
many,TRBJ2-1,.,TRBV18,CASSPEGFYEQFF,TGTGCCAGCTCACCGGAGGGTTTCTATGAGCAGTTCTTC
many,TRBJ2-2,TRBD1,TRBV12-3/TRBV12-4,CASSAVRGPGELFF,TGTGCCAGCAGTGCGGTGAGGGGGCCCGGGGAGCTGTTTTTT
many,TRBJ2-1,.,TRBV19,CASSPLARTNEQFF,TGTGCCAGTAGTCCCCTCGCAAGAACGAATGAGCAGTTCTTC
many,TRBJ1-5,TRBD1,TRBV27,CASSKTGTGFGNQPQHF,TGTGCCAGCAGTAAGACAGGGACTGGGTTTGGCAATCAGCCCCAGCATTTT
many,TRBJ2-1,.,TRBV19,CASSIGSASSYNEQFF,TGTGCCAGTAGTATAGGTAGCGCGAGCTCCTACAATGAGCAGTTCTTC
few,TRBJ1-2,.,TRBV3-1,CASSQRGVWAYGYTF,TGTGCCAGCAGCCAAAGGGGGGTTTGGGCCTATGGCTACACCTTC
many,TRBJ2-1,.,TRBV24-1,CATSAGSTYNEQFF,TGTGCCACCAGTGCAGGGTCAACCTACAATGAGCAGTTCTTC
once,TRBJ2-1,TRBD2,TRBV29-1,CSGGGDYWNEQFF,TGCAGCGGGGGAGGGGACTATTGGAATGAGCAGTTCTTC
many,TRBJ1-5,.,TRBV10-2,CASSRGNQPQHF,TGCGCCAGCTCGAGGGGGAATCAGCCCCAGCATTTT
medium-sized,TRBJ2-1,.,TRBV29-1,CSVDTYAYNEQFF,TGCAGCGTAGACACGTACGCCTACAATGAGCAGTTCTTC
.,TRBJ2-7,TRBD2,TRBV12-3/TRBV12-4,CASSFGGGSSYEQYF,TGTGCCAGCAGTTTCGGGGGGGGCAGCTCCTACGAGCAGTACTTC
many,TRBJ1-5,.,TRBV20-1,CSAQTVDGPQHF,TGCAGTGCTCAGACGGTGGATGGGCCCCAGCATTTT
many,TRBJ2-7,.,TRBV12-3/TRBV12-4,CASSFFYRPYEQYF,TGTGCCAGCAGTTTCTTTTACAGGCCCTACGAGCAGTACTTC
.,TRBJ2-1,.,TRBV11-3,CASSSGSDDRNEQFF,TGTGCCAGCAGCTCCGGTTCGGATGACCGCAATGAGCAGTTCTTC
.,TRBJ2-6,TRBD2,TRBV20-1,CSALAGGSGANVLTF,TGCAGTGCTCTCGCGGGGGGCTCTGGGGCCAACGTCCTGACTTTC
many,TRBJ2-5,.,TRBV20-1,CSAILGAGPETQYF,TGCAGTGCTATCCTAGGTGCAGGGCCAGAGACCCAGTACTTC
many,TRBJ2-3,.,TRBV27,CARQTSFDTQYF,TGTGCCAGGCAGACTAGTTTCGATACGCAGTATTTT